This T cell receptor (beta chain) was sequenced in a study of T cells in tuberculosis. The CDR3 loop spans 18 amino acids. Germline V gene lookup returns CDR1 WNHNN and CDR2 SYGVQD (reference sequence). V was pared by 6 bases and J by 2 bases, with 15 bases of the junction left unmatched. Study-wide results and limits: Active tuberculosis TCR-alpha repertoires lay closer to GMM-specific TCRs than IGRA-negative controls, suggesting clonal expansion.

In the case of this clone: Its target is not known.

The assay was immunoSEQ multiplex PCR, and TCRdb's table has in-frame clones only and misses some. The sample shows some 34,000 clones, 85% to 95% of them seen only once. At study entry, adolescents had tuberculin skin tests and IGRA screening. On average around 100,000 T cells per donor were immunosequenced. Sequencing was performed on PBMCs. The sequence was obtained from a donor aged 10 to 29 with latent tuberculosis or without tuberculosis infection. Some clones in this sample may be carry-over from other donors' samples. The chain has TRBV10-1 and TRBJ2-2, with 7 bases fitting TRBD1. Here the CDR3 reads CASRRQGDGRDNTGELFF. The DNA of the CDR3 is TGCGCCAGCAGAAGACAGGGCGACGGTCGAGATAACACCGGGGAGCTGTTTTTT.